This passage covers 25 T cell receptor beta chains from one sample sequenced in a study of blood T cell repertoires in COVID-19 (dated by TCRdb to about 2020). The library was produced with the immunoSEQ multiplex PCR assay. The clones in this table, taken by TCRdb from immuneACCESS, are in-frame only. Not every clone is retained; where verified, under half of the shortfall comes from an unresolved V gene, and the cause of the rest is unknown. The sample contains around 99,000 clones, 60% to 85% of them found a single time. In total, the top ten clones hold 15% to 20% of the sample. Sequencing used peripheral blood. All receptors come from a woman older than 75 with active or convalescent COVID-19.

The genes are TRBV28 and TRBJ1-5; possibly TRBD1 for D (5 bases). CDR3 size: 14 residues. Trimming left V 8 bases short and J 0 bases short, with 11 bases between. Germline V lookup: CDR1 MDHEN, CDR2 SYDVKM. CDR3 sequence: CASGLTGSNQPQHF. CDR3 nucleotides: TGTGCCAGCGGGTTAACAGGTAGCAATCAGCCCCAGCATTTT.

This clone was seen only once. The rearrangement joins TRBV6-5 to TRBJ1-2, with no clear D. Germline CDR1 reads MNHEY; CDR2 reads SVGAGI. V gave up 7 bases and J gave up 3 bases, with 15 bases separating them. The CDR3 is 14 residues long. The CDR3 region is CASTGTEEDYGYTF. The CDR3 DNA is TGTGCCAGCACGGGAACTGAGGAGGACTATGGCTACACCTTC.

This sequence joins TRBV6-5 and TRBJ1-5; D is unclear. The CDR3 has 13 residues. Trimming left V 7 bases short and J 3 bases short, with 10 bases between. Germline CDR1 reads MNHEY; CDR2 reads SVGAGI. The CDR3 coding sequence is TGTGCCAGCACCGTTCAGGACAATCAGCCCCAGCATTTT. Translation: CASTVQDNQPQHF.

This chain connects TRBV3-1 (or the pseudogene TRBV3-2) to TRBJ2-7; D is uncertain. Trimming took 1 base from V and 0 from J, leaving 7 bases between them. This CDR3 has 14 residues. The germline gives CDR1 LGHDT, CDR2 YNNKEL (reference sequence). The CDR3 DNA reads TGTGCCAGCAGCCAAGTACAGAGCTCCTACGAGCAGTACTTC. It codes for CASSQVQSSYEQYF.

This clone has only one observation. This sequence joins TRBV7-3 and TRBJ2-7; D is perhaps TRBD1 (5 bases). CDR1 is SGHTA, CDR2 FQGTGA, per germline. Between the trimmed V and J ends, which lost 4 bases and 2 bases, there was a span of 15 bases. This CDR3 contains 15 residues. The CDR3 reads CASSSSPGNTYEQYF. DNA for the CDR3: TGTGCCAGCAGCTCGAGCCCAGGGAACACCTACGAGCAGTACTTC.

In its sample, this clone was seen a few times. The J gene is TRBJ2-5, the V gene TRBV25-1; D may be TRBD1 (6 bases). Per the germline V gene, CDR1 is MGHDK and CDR2 is SYGVNS. With 4 bases removed from V and 3 bases from J, the gap between germline ends came to 9 bases. The length of the CDR3 is 13 residues. Here the CDR3 reads CASSATGKETQYF. CDR3 nucleotide sequence: TGTGCCAGCAGTGCTACAGGGAAAGAGACCCAGTACTTC.

The V and J genes are TRBV6-9 and TRBJ2-1; 15 bases map to TRBD2. The CDR3 runs 15 residues. Unmatched junction bases numbered 6, after V lost 5 bases and J lost 10 bases. The germline V gene encodes CDR1 MNHGY and CDR2 SVAAGI. As DNA, the CDR3 is TGTGCCAGCAGTCACCGGACTAGCGGGAGGGTAGAGCAGTTCTTC. Translation gives CASSHRTSGRVEQFF.

This rearrangement joins TRBV28 to TRBJ2-5; possible D gene TRBD2, 6 bases. The ends were cut back, 3 bases at V and 4 bases at J, with 15 bases in the middle. The CDR3 spans 15 residues. The germline CDR1 and CDR2 sequences are MDHEN and SYDVKM. CDR3 DNA sequence: TGTGCCAGCAGTTTGGCGGGGTCTGTGGGAGAGACCCAGTACTTC. It translates to CASSLAGSVGETQYF.

The chain employs TRBV2 and TRBJ1-1; D is perhaps TRBD1 (6 bases). CDR1 and CDR2 (germline): SNHLY, FYNNEI. Trimming cost V 6 bases and J 4 bases, with 12 bases left between them. This CDR3 is 13 amino acids long. The CDR3 here is CASSLDSSTEAFF. The CDR3 DNA reads as TGTGCCAGCAGCCTGGACAGCAGCACTGAAGCTTTCTTT.

The CDR3 loop reads CASSLQGTNTGELFF. The CDR3 region has the DNA TGTGCCAGCAGCCTTCAGGGAACGAACACCGGGGAGCTGTTTTTT. The J gene is TRBJ2-2, the V gene TRBV7-2; D is possibly TRBD1 (5 bases). The V gene lost 5 bases and the J gene lost 0 bases, with 10 bases spanning the gap. From germline, CDR1 is SGHTA and CDR2 FQGNSA. The length of the CDR3 is 15 residues.

The chain links TRBV6-5 to TRBJ2-7, with D maybe TRBD1 (6 bases). The germline gives CDR1 MNHEY, CDR2 SVGAGI. Trimming removed 11 bases from V and 1 base from J, with 15 bases in between. This CDR3 comprises 13 residues. The CDR3 nucleotides are TGTGCCGCAAACAGGGACCAGTCCTACGAGCAGTACTTC. This encodes CAANRDQSYEQYF.

The chain combines TRBV6-5 with TRBJ1-6, with a weak D call TRBD1 (5 bases). There are 15 residues in the CDR3. Trimming pared 6 bases from V and 8 bases from J, leaving 17 bases between. The germline V gene has CDR1 MNHEY and CDR2 SVGAGI. CDR3 loop: CASRLDSFKDSPLHF. The DNA for the CDR3 is TGTGCCAGCAGACTCGACAGCTTTAAGGATTCACCCCTCCACTTT.

The chain is built from TRBV28 and TRBJ2-7; 7 bases align to TRBD1. This CDR3 comprises 14 residues. J gave up 0 bases and V 6 bases, and 5 bases lay outside the gene matches. Per the germline V gene, CDR1 is MDHEN and CDR2 is SYDVKM. The CDR3 DNA follows: TGTGCCAGCAGACGGACAGGCCTCTCCTACGAGCAGTACTTC. It specifies CASRRTGLSYEQYF.

This chain links TRBV5-5 with TRBJ1-4; TRBD1 matches at 8 bases. CDR3 length equals 16 residues. Per the germline V gene, CDR1 is SGHKS and CDR2 is YYEKEE (reference sequence). The V and J ends lost 4 bases and 7 bases, in that order; junction bases with no gene match: 12. In DNA, the CDR3 is TGTGCCAGCAGCCCGGGACAGGCCGATACGGGTGAAAAACTGTTTTTT. It encodes CASSPGQADTGEKLFF.

The rearrangement links TRBV29-1 to TRBJ2-3; perhaps TRBD2 as D (6 bases). Trimming shortened V by 1 base and J by 4 bases, and 6 bases separated the two germline ends. CDR3 length: 12 residues. Germline CDR1 is SQVTM and CDR2 is ANQGSEA. For the CDR3, the DNA is TGCAGCGTTGAAGGGGGGGCAGATACGCAGTATTTT. It encodes CSVEGGADTQYF.

The gene calls are TRBV19 and TRBJ1-1; D uncertain. Germline CDR1 LNHDA, CDR2 SQIVND (reference sequence). V lost 8 bases, J lost 2 bases, and 15 bases lay in between. This CDR3 spans 14 amino acids. The CDR3 spells CASGGWSLNTEAFF. The CDR3, as DNA: TGTGCCAGTGGTGGTTGGAGCCTAAACACTGAAGCTTTCTTT.

This clone was recorded once. A junction end diverges from the germline sequence, so it may reflect a read error. The rearrangement uses TRBV5-1 and TRBJ2-1; 12 bases are a match to TRBD2. CDR3 length: 16 amino acids. Germline values: CDR1 SGHRS, CDR2 YFSETQ. The CDR3 bases are TGTGCCAGCAGCTTGGCCCTAGCGGGAGGGGTCAATGAGCAGTTCTTC. It yields the protein CASSLALAGGVNEQFF.

The chain couples TRBV4-1 to TRBJ2-1; TRBD2 might be the D (6 bases). Trimming cost V 6 bases and J 7 bases, with 16 bases left between them. The CDR3 has 14 amino acids. Per the germline V gene, CDR1 is MGHRA and CDR2 is YSYEKL. This CDR3 is CASRSHGSRNEQFF. CDR3 bases: TGCGCCAGCAGGAGCCACGGGAGCAGAAATGAGCAGTTCTTC.

The chain joins TRBV5-1 to TRBJ2-7; 8 bases agree with TRBD1. CDR1 and CDR2 (germline): SGHRS, YFSETQ. J was trimmed by 6 bases and V by 5 bases; bases with no gene match: 4. The CDR3 sequence is 12 residues long. CDR3 amino acids: CASRSTGVEQYF. CDR3 DNA sequence: TGCGCCAGCAGATCGACAGGGGTCGAGCAGTACTTC. The variable domain in full, completed from reference TRBV5-1 and TRBJ2-7, reads KAGVTQTPRYLIKTRGQQVTLSCSPISGHRSVSWYQQTPGQGLQFLFEYFSETQRNKGNFPGRFSGRQFSNSRSEMNVSTLELGDSALYLCASRSTGVEQYFGPGTRLTVT.

The CDR3 here is CASSPSSGSGGETQYF. The CDR3 bases are TGTGCCAGCAGCCCATCCTCCGGGTCCGGGGGGGAGACCCAGTACTTC. This rearrangement joins TRBV7-2 to TRBJ2-5; 7 nucleotides agree with TRBD2. V shed 5 bases, J shed 5 bases, and the junction held 14 bases outside the gene matches. Per germline, CDR1 SGHTA and CDR2 FQGNSA. The CDR3 is 16 residues long.

The J gene is TRBJ2-5, the V gene TRBV30; no clear D gene. Germline lookup yields CDR1 GTSNPN and CDR2 SVGIG (reference sequence). V lost 4 bases to trimming and J lost 4 bases, with 7 bases between them. The CDR3 sequence is 11 residues long. This chain's CDR3 is CAWKFGETQYF. In DNA form, the CDR3 reads TGTGCCTGGAAATTCGGAGAGACCCAGTACTTC. Filled out from reference TRBV30 and TRBJ2-5, the complete variable domain reads SQTIHQWPATLVQPVGSPLSLECTVEGTSNPNLYWYRQAAGRGLQLLFYSVGIGQISSEVPQNLSASRPQDRQFILSSKKLLLSDSGFYLCAWKFGETQYFGPGTRLLVL.

This sequence joins TRBV20-1 and TRBJ2-1, with D perhaps matching TRBD1 or TRBD2 (5 bases each). V was clipped by 5 bases and J by 8 bases, with 13 bases between them. This CDR3 spans 12 amino acids. Germline lookup yields CDR1 DFQATT and CDR2 SNEGSKA (reference sequence). CDR3 sequence: CSAGDSGDEQFF. CDR3 bases: TGCAGTGCTGGTGACAGCGGCGATGAGCAGTTCTTC.

CDR3 region: CASSLDRRSPLHF. CDR3 DNA: TGTGCCAGCAGCCTGGACAGGCGTTCACCCCTCCACTTT. J is TRBJ1-6 and V is TRBV12-3 or TRBV12-4, with TRBD1 matching over 7 bases. This CDR3 has 13 residues. J lost 9 bases, V lost 6 bases, and 5 bases had no gene match.

This rearrangement joins TRBV4-1 to TRBJ2-3; 7 positions agree with TRBD2. The CDR3 contains 19 residues. The J segment lost 0 bases and the V segment lost 2 bases, leaving 14 bases of the junction unmatched. Germline V gene sequence: CDR1 MGHRA, CDR2 YSYEKL. The DNA of the CDR3 is TGCGCCAGCAGCCAATTTCCGCGAGCGGGGAGCGCTAGCACAGATACGCAGTATTTT. Its translation: CASSQFPRAGSASTDTQYF.

The rearrangement joins TRBV28 to TRBJ2-5; 9 bases are shared with TRBD1. Unmatched junction bases numbered 8, after V lost 1 base and J lost 5 bases. Germline loops: CDR1 MDHEN, CDR2 SYDVKM. The CDR3 spans 16 residues. The CDR3 coding sequence is TGTGCCAGCAGTTTATCCGGACAGGGGTGGCGGGAGACCCAGTACTTC. Translating gives CASSLSGQGWRETQYF.